These T cell receptor beta chains were read from a single sample in a study of beta chain features in type 1 diabetes. The method was immunoSEQ multiplex PCR; TCRdb's version includes in-frame clones alone and lacks a portion of them. Among fewer than 350,000 clones listed, roughly 21% were seen once. Specimen: naive CD4+ T cells from blood. The receptors derive from a woman in her late teens or twenties in good health. The CDR3 runs from the conserved cysteine through the conserved F or W. A D gene is named only where the DNA matches it firmly. Clone size is stated in some rows and not others, as once, few, many or a class when expanded.

j_call: TRBJ2-3
v_call: TRBV18
d_call: TRBD2
clone_size: few
cdr3_nt: TGTGCCAGCTCTCGAGCGGGGGGCGCAGATACGCAGTATTTT
cdr3_aa: CASSRAGGADTQYF

j_call: TRBJ1-3
v_call: TRBV7-3
d_call: .
clone_size: few
cdr3_nt: TGTGCCAGCAGCCTCGGAGGGTCGGGAAACACCATATATTTT
cdr3_aa: CASSLGGSGNTIYF

j_call: TRBJ1-1
v_call: TRBV9
d_call: .
clone_size: few
cdr3_nt: TGTGCCAGCAGCGGAGAGGGCCGGGAAGCTTTCTTT
cdr3_aa: CASSGEGREAFF

j_call: TRBJ2-3
v_call: TRBV9
d_call: .
clone_size: once
cdr3_nt: TGTGCCAGCAGCGTAAGCGACTCCCGGGGTACGCAGTATTTT
cdr3_aa: CASSVSDSRGTQYF

j_call: TRBJ1-1
v_call: TRBV19
d_call: .
clone_size: .
cdr3_nt: TGTGCCAGTAGTATCACCCTGCGGCGGAACACTGAAGCTTTCTTT
cdr3_aa: CASSITLRRNTEAFF

j_call: TRBJ2-1
v_call: TRBV29-1
d_call: .
clone_size: few
cdr3_nt: TGCAGCGTCCGACAGGCTAGTTTCAATGAGCAGTTCTTC
cdr3_aa: CSVRQASFNEQFF

j_call: TRBJ2-1
v_call: TRBV5-1
d_call: TRBD2
clone_size: few
cdr3_nt: TGCGCCAGCAGCTTCTCTAGCGGGAGACTTGGCAATGAGCAGTTCTTC
cdr3_aa: CASSFSSGRLGNEQFF

j_call: TRBJ2-5
v_call: TRBV5-4
d_call: .
clone_size: .
cdr3_nt: TGTGCCAGCAGCTTTCTGACAGAAAAAGAGACCCAGTACTTC
cdr3_aa: CASSFLTEKETQYF

j_call: TRBJ1-1
v_call: TRBV20-1
d_call: .
clone_size: .
cdr3_nt: TGCAGTGCTAGAGAAAGACAGGAAGCTTTCTTT
cdr3_aa: CSARERQEAFF

j_call: TRBJ2-5
v_call: TRBV7-9
d_call: TRBD1
clone_size: .
cdr3_nt: TGTGCCAGCAGCACCCGACAGGGGTCCCAAGAGACCCAGTACTTC
cdr3_aa: CASSTRQGSQETQYF

j_call: TRBJ2-3
v_call: TRBV29-1
d_call: TRBD2
clone_size: few
cdr3_nt: TGCAGCGTTCAACTAGCGGGGGGCACAGATACGCAGTATTTT
cdr3_aa: CSVQLAGGTDTQYF

j_call: TRBJ2-1
v_call: TRBV5-1
d_call: .
clone_size: few
cdr3_nt: TGCGCCAGCAGCCTACAGATCCATGAGCAGTTCTTC
cdr3_aa: CASSLQIHEQFF

j_call: TRBJ2-1
v_call: TRBV29-1
d_call: TRBD1
clone_size: few
cdr3_nt: TGCAGCGTTCGGACAGGGAATGAGCAGTTCTTC
cdr3_aa: CSVRTGNEQFF

j_call: TRBJ2-7
v_call: TRBV11-2
d_call: .
clone_size: few
cdr3_nt: TGTGCCAGCAGCTCAAGCCCTACGTCCGGACAATACGAGCAGTACTTC
cdr3_aa: CASSSSPTSGQYEQYF

j_call: TRBJ1-2
v_call: TRBV29-1
d_call: TRBD1
clone_size: few
cdr3_nt: TGCAGCGTTGAAGATGGGACAGGGACTTTGGGAGGCTACACCTTC
cdr3_aa: CSVEDGTGTLGGYTF

j_call: TRBJ2-5
v_call: TRBV6-5
d_call: TRBD1
clone_size: .
cdr3_nt: TGTGCCAGCAGTTACGATGGCAGGGGGCTGGGGGAGACCCAGTACTTC
cdr3_aa: CASSYDGRGLGETQYF

j_call: TRBJ1-2
v_call: TRBV2
d_call: TRBD1
clone_size: few
cdr3_nt: TGTGCCAGCAGGGGGACAGGGAGGTACTATGGCTACACCTTC
cdr3_aa: CASRGTGRYYGYTF

j_call: TRBJ1-6
v_call: TRBV11-2
d_call: .
clone_size: .
cdr3_nt: TGTGCCAGCAGTCCTATCCGCGGAGGTAATTCACCCCTCCACTTT
cdr3_aa: CASSPIRGGNSPLHF

j_call: TRBJ2-5
v_call: TRBV2
d_call: TRBD1
clone_size: .
cdr3_nt: TGTGCCAGCAGTCCCGACAGGGCTGAGACCCAGTACTTC
cdr3_aa: CASSPDRAETQYF

j_call: TRBJ2-6
v_call: TRBV29-1
d_call: .
clone_size: .
cdr3_nt: TGCAGCGCCAGCGACGTGTCTGGGGCCAACGTCCTGACTTTC
cdr3_aa: CSASDVSGANVLTF

j_call: TRBJ1-1
v_call: TRBV5-1
d_call: TRBD1
clone_size: .
cdr3_nt: TGCGCCAGCAGCCTCGACAGGGACAGAGCTTTCTTT
cdr3_aa: CASSLDRDRAFF

j_call: TRBJ2-7
v_call: TRBV4-1
d_call: TRBD1
clone_size: few
cdr3_nt: TGCGCCAGCAGCCAAGGGAGGGGGACAGGGAGCTACGAGCAGTACTTC
cdr3_aa: CASSQGRGTGSYEQYF